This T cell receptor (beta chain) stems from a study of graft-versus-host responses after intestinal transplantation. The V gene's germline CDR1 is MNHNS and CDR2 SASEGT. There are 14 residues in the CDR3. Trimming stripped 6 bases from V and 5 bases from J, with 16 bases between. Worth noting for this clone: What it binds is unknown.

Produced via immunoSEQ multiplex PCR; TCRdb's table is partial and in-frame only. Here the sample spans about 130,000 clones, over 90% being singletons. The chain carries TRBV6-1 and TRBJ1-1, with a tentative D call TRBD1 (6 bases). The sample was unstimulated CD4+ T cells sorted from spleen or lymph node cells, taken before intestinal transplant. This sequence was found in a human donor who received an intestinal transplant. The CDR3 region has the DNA TGTGCCAGCAGCTTAACAGGGACGGGGACTGAAGCTTTCTTT. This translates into CASSLTGTGTEAFF.